This T cell receptor beta chain was captured in a study of cytomegalovirus exposure and HLA in healthy donors. General study points: The study flagged roughly 150 TCR beta chains as cytomegalovirus-associated. Testing in vitro showed a few CMV-associated chains specific for CMV antigens. Using the classifier, cytomegalovirus status was reportedly diagnosed with high specificity and sensitivity.

Notes on this clone: Its antigen is undetermined.

Assay: immunoSEQ multiplex PCR; the TCRdb copy retains only in-frame clones and omits some. The data hold hundreds of thousands of clones, with approximately 90% observed a single time. Trimming cost V 0 bases and J 1 base; bases outside gene matches: 4. There are 16 residues in the CDR3. Per the germline V gene, CDR1 is KGHSH and CDR2 is LQKENI. The donors were part of the approximately 130-subject validation cohort, which stood apart from the approximately 630-subject first cohort. This chain uses TRBV18 with TRBJ2-3, with 7 bases fitting TRBD2. The sequence derives from a woman between 18 and 30 years old in good health and CMV-seronegative. The sequencing input was PBMCs. Here the CDR3 reads CASSPPGAGGTDTQYF. The CDR3 bases are TGTGCCAGCTCACCACCCGGGGCGGGAGGCACAGATACGCAGTATTTT. The complete variable domain, with remaining parts taken from reference TRBV18 and TRBJ2-3, reads NAGVMQNPRHLVRRRGQEARLRCSPMKGHSHVYWYRQLPEEGLKFMVYLQKENIIDESGMPKERFSAEFPKEGPSILRIQQVVRGDSAAYFCASSPPGAGGTDTQYFGPGTRLTVL.